Sequencing of this TCR beta chain was carried out in a study of cytomegalovirus exposure and HLA in healthy donors. Across the whole study: The use of the same platform for the 95 to 150 validation repertoires and the approximately 730 first-cohort repertoires was reported by a later analysis.

V shed 5 bases and J 5 bases; nucleotides not matched to a gene: 8. The CDR3 is 15 amino acids. CDR1 and CDR2 (germline): KGHSH, LQKENI. The table came from immunoSEQ multiplex PCR; TCRdb's copy has only in-frame clones and leaves some out. This table has about 140,000 clones, roughly nine tenths appearing once. The donors were in the approximately 110-subject validation cohort; that cohort was separate from the roughly 730-subject first cohort. This clonotype originated in a man younger than 35 in good health and CMV-seronegative. V usage is TRBV18 and J usage is TRBJ2-5, with 10 positions matching TRBD1. Sequencing was performed on PBMCs. The CDR3 loop is CASSLRQGAGETQYF. The CDR3 DNA sequence: TGTGCCAGCTCATTACGACAGGGGGCTGGGGAGACCCAGTACTTC.